The clone carrying this TCR beta chain was counted at least ten times. The donors were all healthy and Caucasian. TCRdb called the 5' RACE reads again in MiXCR, with one record for every CDR3 protein. The table records more than 200,000 distinct CDR3 sequences, less than 10% of them present only once. The record originates from a study of identical twins. The germline V and J ends were trimmed by 6 bases and 6 bases, with 11 bases remaining between them. The CDR3 consists of 12 residues. The V gene's germline CDR1 is SNHLY and CDR2 FYNNEI. The source is a young woman in good health. Sequenced: memory (CD45RO+) T cells sorted from blood. The V gene is TRBV2, the J gene TRBJ1-2, with D perhaps TRBD1 (5 bases). DNA of the CDR3: TGTGCCAGCAGGGCGACAGTTGATGGCTACACCTTC. This sequence encodes CASRATVDGYTF.